Reported below is one TCR beta chain. CDR1 and CDR2 from the germline V gene are SNHLY and FYNNEI. This CDR3 is built from 12 residues. V was trimmed by 4 bases and J by 4 bases, leaving 7 bases between them. These data originate in a study of STAT5B mutations in CD4+ large granular lymphocyte leukemia. Method: immunoSEQ multiplex PCR; TCRdb's copy keeps in-frame clones and lacks some. The table lists some 51,000 clones, more than 65% of them singletons, with about 0.35% in the top ten. Controls came from buffy coats of healthy blood donors. Input material: CD4+ T cells from blood buffy coats. The chain uses TRBV2 and TRBJ1-2, with D hard to call. This receptor was obtained from a human donor in good health. The CDR3 loop reads CASSVWTYGYTF. CDR3 nucleotide sequence: TGTGCCAGCAGTGTATGGACCTATGGCTACACCTTC.